The clone carrying this T cell receptor (beta chain) was picked up many times. Its cognate antigen is unknown. The CDR3 sequence is 15 residues long. Trimming stripped 2 bases from V and 7 bases from J, with 15 bases between. Germline V lookup: CDR1 MNHNS, CDR2 SASEGT. The sample is drawn from a study of T cell responses to AZD1222 COVID-19 vaccine. Whole-study findings and limits: Clonal diversity may have been underestimated in mostly white British donors. Two AZD1222 administrations were followed by greater Spike-specific TCR breadth and depth. With dominance at 160-218 and 743-854, vaccine-associated CD4 TCRs spanned spike.

Assay: immunoSEQ multiplex PCR; the TCRdb copy retains only in-frame clones and omits some. Altogether approximately 110,000 clones are present, about 85% being singletons, with the ten largest covering roughly 6.2%. V is TRBV6-1 and J is TRBJ2-1, with a tentative D call TRBD1 (7 bases). The material was peripheral blood, obtained on day 0 of AZD1222 vaccination. The receptor comes from an adult in good health. The CDR3 loop is CASSEQEGANNEQFF. In DNA form, the CDR3 reads TGTGCCAGCAGTGAACAGGAGGGGGCGAATAATGAGCAGTTCTTC.